This entry describes one T cell receptor (beta chain). Its antigen remains unknown. Each 10 ml fresh peripheral blood draw supplied the PBMCs. This entry comes from a study of T cells in Graves' hyperthyroidism and ophthalmopathy. Across the whole study: Peripheral blood was acquired at first diagnosis, ahead of any therapy whatsoever.

Overall study results and limits: Among thyroid clonotypes expanded above 0.001, most also appeared in blood.

With V trimmed by 4 bases and J by 3 bases, 7 bases remained unmatched. This CDR3 spans 15 amino acids. Germline V lookup: CDR1 MNHEY, CDR2 SVGEGT. Amplified regions were TCR beta CDR3 sequences from RNA transcripts. The HTBI primer set drove a first-round RT-PCR of the TCR CDR3. MiXCR, applied by TCRdb to the multiplex PCR reads, yields one record per CDR3 protein. Of roughly 520,000 distinct CDR3 sequences in the sample, approximately 25% were seen once. The receptor was isolated from a young woman with Graves' ophthalmopathy. Sequenced: blood. The rearrangement links TRBV6-2 or TRBV6-3 to TRBJ1-1; 8 bases match TRBD1. For the CDR3, the DNA is TGTGCCAGCAGTTTAGGCAGGGGGCGAGACACTGAAGCTTTCTTT. Protein sequence: CASSLGRGRDTEAFF.